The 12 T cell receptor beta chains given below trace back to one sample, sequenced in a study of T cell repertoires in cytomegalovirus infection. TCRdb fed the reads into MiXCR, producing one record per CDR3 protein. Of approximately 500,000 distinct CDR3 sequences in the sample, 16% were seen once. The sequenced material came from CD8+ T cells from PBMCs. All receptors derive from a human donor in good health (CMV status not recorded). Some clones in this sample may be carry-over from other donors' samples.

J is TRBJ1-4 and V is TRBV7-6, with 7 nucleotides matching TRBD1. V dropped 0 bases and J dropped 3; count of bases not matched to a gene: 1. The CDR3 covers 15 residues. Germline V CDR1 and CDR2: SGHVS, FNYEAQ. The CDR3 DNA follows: TGTGCCAGCAGCTTAGCCAGGGGGTCTAATGAAAAACTGTTTTTT. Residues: CASSLARGSNEKLFF.

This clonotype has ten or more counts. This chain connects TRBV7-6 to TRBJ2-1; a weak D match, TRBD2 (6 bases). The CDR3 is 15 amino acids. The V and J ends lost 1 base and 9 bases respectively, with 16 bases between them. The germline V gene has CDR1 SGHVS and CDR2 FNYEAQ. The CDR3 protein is CASSLGGVARGEQFF. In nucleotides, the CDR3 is TGTGCCAGCAGCTTAGGGGGGGTTGCGCGAGGTGAGCAGTTCTTC. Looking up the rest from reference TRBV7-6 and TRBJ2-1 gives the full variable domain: GAGVSQSPRYKVTKRGQDVALRCDPISGHVSLYWYRQALGQGPEFLTYFNYEAQQDKSGLPNDRFSAERPEGSISTLTIQRTEQRDSAMYRCASSLGGVARGEQFFGPGTRLTVL.

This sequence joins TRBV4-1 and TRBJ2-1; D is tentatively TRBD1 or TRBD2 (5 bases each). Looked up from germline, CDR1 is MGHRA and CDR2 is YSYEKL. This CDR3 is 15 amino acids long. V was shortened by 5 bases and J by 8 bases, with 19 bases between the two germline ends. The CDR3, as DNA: TGCGCCAGCAGCTATAGACCGGGGCAGGTCTATGAGCAGTTCTTC. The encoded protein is CASSYRPGQVYEQFF.

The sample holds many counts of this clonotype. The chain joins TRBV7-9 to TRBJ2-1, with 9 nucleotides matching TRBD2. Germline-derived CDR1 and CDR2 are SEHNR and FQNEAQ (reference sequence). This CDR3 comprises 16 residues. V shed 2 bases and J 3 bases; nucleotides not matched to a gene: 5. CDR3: CASSLSSGSGYNEQFF. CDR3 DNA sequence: TGTGCCAGCAGCTTAAGTAGCGGGAGTGGCTACAATGAGCAGTTCTTC.

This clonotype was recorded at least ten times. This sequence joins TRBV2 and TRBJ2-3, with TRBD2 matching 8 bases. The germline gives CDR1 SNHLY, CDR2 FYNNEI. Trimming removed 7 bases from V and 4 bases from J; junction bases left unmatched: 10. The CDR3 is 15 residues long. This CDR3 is CASKASGRRADTQYF. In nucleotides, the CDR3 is TGTGCCAGCAAGGCTAGCGGGCGGAGGGCAGATACGCAGTATTTT. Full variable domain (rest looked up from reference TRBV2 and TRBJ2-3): EPEVTQTPSHQVTQMGQEVILRCVPISNHLYFYWYRQILGQKVEFLVSFYNNEISEKSEIFDDQFSVERPDGSNFTLKIRSTKLEDSAMYFCASKASGRRADTQYFGPGTRLTVL.

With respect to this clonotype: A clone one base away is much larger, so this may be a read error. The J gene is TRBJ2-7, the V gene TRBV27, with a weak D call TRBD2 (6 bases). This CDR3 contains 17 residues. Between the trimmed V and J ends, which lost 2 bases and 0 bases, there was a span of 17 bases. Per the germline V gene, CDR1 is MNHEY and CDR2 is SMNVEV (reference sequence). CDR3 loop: CASSLTGTSSLSYEQYF. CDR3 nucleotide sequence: TGTGCCAGCAGTTTAACGGGGACTTCGAGTCTCTCCTACGAGCAGTACTTC.

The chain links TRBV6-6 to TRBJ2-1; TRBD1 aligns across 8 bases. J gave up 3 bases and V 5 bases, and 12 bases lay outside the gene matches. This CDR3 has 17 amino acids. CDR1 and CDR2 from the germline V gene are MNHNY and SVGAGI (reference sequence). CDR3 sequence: CASSRNPRQGHYNEQFF. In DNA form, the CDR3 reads TGTGCCAGCAGTAGGAACCCAAGACAGGGGCACTACAATGAGCAGTTCTTC.

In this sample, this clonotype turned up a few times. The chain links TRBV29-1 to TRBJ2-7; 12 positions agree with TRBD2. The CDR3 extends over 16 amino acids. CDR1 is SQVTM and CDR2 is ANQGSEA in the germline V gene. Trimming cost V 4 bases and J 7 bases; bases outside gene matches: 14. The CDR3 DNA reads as TGCAGCGTTGGAACTAGCGGGAGGAATAAAGGGGGGGAGCAGTACTTC. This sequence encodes CSVGTSGRNKGGEQYF.

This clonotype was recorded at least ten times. The CDR3 sequence: CASSFSTGTNEKLFF. CDR3 DNA: TGTGCCAGCAGCTTCTCGACGGGGACTAATGAAAAACTGTTTTTT. The chain carries TRBV7-6 and TRBJ1-4; no clear D gene. Germline V gene lookup returns CDR1 SGHVS and CDR2 FNYEAQ. The CDR3 has 15 residues. V gave up 3 bases and J gave up 2 bases, with 10 bases separating them.

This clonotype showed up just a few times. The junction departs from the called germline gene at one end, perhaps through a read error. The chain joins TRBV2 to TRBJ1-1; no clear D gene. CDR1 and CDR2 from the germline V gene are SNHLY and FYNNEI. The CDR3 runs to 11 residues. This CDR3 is CVSPRNTEAFF. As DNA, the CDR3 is TGTGTCAGCCCCCGGAACACTGAAGCTTTCTTT.

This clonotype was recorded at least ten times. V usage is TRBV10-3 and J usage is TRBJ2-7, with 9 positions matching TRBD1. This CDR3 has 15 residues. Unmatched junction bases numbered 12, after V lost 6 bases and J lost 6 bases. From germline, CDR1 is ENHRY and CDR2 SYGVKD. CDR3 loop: CAIRVTGTGLSEQYF. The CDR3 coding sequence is TGTGCCATCAGGGTTACCGGGACAGGGTTAAGCGAGCAGTACTTC.

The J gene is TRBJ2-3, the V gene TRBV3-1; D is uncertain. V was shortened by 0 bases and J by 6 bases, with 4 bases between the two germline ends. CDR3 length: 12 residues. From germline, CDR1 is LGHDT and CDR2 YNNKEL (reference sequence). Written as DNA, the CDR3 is TGTGCCAGCAGCCAAGACTGGGATACGCAGTATTTT. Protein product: CASSQDWDTQYF.